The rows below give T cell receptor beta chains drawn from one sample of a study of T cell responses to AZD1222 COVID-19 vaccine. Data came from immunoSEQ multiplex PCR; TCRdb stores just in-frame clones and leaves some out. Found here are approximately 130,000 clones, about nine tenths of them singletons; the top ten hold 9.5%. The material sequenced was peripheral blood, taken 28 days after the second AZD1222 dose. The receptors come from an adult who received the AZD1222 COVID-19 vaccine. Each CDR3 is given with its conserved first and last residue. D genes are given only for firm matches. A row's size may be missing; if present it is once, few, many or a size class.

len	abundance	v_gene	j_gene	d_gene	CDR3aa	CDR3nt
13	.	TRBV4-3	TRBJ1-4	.	CASSQEGHEKLFF	TGCGCCAGCAGCCAAGAGGGTCATGAAAAACTGTTTTTT
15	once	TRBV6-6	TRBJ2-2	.	CATNDRTENTGELFF	TGTGCCACGAATGACCGGACTGAAAACACCGGGGAGCTGTTTTTT
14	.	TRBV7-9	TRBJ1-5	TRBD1	CASSRGTGVQPQHF	TGTGCCAGCAGCCGAGGGACAGGGGTCCAGCCCCAGCATTTT
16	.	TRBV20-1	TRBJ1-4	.	CSASAAGGSTNEKLFF	TGCAGTGCTAGTGCCGCGGGTGGATCCACTAATGAAAAACTGTTTTTT
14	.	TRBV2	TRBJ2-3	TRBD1	CASMVGQGANTQYF	TGTGCCAGCATGGTGGGACAGGGGGCGAATACGCAGTATTTT
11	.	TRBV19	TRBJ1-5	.	CASSIGPAQHF	TGTGCCAGTAGTATTGGGCCGGCCCAGCATTTT
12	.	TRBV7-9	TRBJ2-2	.	CASPRVTGELFF	TGTGCCAGCCCCCGGGTCACCGGGGAGCTGTTTTTT
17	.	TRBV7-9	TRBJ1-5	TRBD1	CASSLELTGGGDQPQHF	TGTGCCAGCAGCTTAGAGTTGACAGGGGGAGGGGATCAGCCCCAGCATTTT
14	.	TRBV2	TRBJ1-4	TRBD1	CASSAGQGTEKLFF	TGTGCCAGCAGTGCAGGACAGGGCACCGAAAAACTGTTTTTT
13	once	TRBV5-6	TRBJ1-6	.	CASRQGNNSPLHF	TGTGCCAGCAGACAGGGAAATAATTCACCCCTCCACTTT
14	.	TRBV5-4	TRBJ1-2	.	CASSPTGANYGYTF	TGTGCCAGCAGCCCGACAGGAGCTAACTATGGCTACACCTTC
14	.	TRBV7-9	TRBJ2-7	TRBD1	CASSPSGQSYEQYF	TGTGCCAGCAGCCCATCGGGACAGTCCTACGAGCAGTACTTC
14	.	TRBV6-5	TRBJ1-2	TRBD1	CASRGTGMGSGYTF	TGTGCCAGCAGGGGGACAGGGATGGGTAGTGGCTACACCTTC
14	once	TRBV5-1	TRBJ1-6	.	CASSQRTDDSPLHF	TGCGCCAGCAGCCAGCGGACGGATGATTCACCCCTCCACTTT
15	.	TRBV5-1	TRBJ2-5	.	CASSLSRGGQETQYF	TGCGCCAGCAGCTTGTCGAGGGGCGGCCAAGAGACCCAGTACTTC
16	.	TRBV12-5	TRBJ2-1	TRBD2	CASGAPGLAGNNEQFF	TGTGCTAGTGGTGCACCGGGACTAGCGGGAAACAATGAGCAGTTCTTC
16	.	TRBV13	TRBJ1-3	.	CASKDEEGNSGNTIYF	TGTGCCAGCAAAGACGAAGAGGGGAACTCTGGAAACACCATATATTTT
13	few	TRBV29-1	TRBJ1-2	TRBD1	CSVDPGQGRGYTF	TGCAGCGTTGATCCGGGACAGGGTAGAGGCTACACCTTC
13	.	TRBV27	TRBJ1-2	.	CASSLFGSQGYTF	TGTGCCAGCAGTTTATTTGGGTCTCAAGGCTACACCTTC
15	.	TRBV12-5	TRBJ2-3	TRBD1	CASGRGQASTDTQYF	TGTGCTAGTGGACGCGGACAGGCGAGTACAGATACGCAGTATTTT
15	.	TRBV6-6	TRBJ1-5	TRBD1	CASSHGTAYNQPQHF	TGTGCCAGCAGCCACGGGACAGCTTACAATCAGCCCCAGCATTTT
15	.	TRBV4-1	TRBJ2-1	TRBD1	CASSSGQGVYNEQFF	TGCGCCAGCAGCTCCGGACAGGGGGTATACAATGAGCAGTTCTTC
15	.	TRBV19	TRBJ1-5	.	CASSILPGGNQPQHF	TGTGCCAGTAGTATCCTTCCCGGGGGCAATCAGCCCCAGCATTTT
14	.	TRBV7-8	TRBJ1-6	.	CASSLRQYNSPLHF	TGTGCCAGCAGCTTGAGACAGTATAATTCACCCCTCCACTTT
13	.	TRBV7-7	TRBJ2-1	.	CASSLGGAGEQFF	TGTGCCAGCAGCTTAGGGGGCGCCGGTGAGCAGTTCTTC
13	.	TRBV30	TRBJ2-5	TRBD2	CACTLRGGETQYF	TGTGCCTGTACCCTCCGGGGAGGGGAGACCCAGTACTTC
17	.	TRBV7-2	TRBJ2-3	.	CASSLVPLTEGTDTQYF	TGTGCCAGCAGCTTAGTCCCCCTGACGGAGGGCACAGATACGCAGTATTTT
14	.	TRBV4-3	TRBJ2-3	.	CASSQDRLADTQYF	TGCGCCAGCAGCCAAGACAGGCTGGCCGATACGCAGTATTTT
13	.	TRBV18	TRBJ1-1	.	CASSPGTNTEAFF	TGTGCCAGCTCACCTGGCACCAACACTGAAGCTTTCTTT
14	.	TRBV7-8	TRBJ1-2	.	CALGWGSSTGGYTF	TGTGCCTTAGGGTGGGGGAGTAGCACTGGAGGCTACACCTTC
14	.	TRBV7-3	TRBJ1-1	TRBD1	CASSPDRGRTEAFF	TGTGCCAGCAGCCCCGACAGGGGGAGGACTGAAGCTTTCTTT
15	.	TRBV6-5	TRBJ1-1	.	CASAKPETGNTEAFF	TGTGCCAGCGCCAAACCAGAGACAGGGAACACTGAAGCTTTCTTT
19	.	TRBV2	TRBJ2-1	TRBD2	CASGGSSGRPTHYYNEQFF	TGTGCCAGCGGGGGTTCGAGCGGGAGGCCTACGCACTATTACAATGAGCAGTTCTTC
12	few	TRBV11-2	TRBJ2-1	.	CASSPRTLEQFF	TGTGCCAGCAGCCCCCGGACCCTAGAGCAGTTCTTC
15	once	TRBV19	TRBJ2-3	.	CASSPFGPSTDTQYF	TGTGCCAGTAGTCCATTCGGTCCTAGCACAGATACGCAGTATTTT
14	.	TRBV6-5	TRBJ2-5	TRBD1	CASSYDRGTETQYF	TGTGCCAGCAGTTACGACAGGGGCACGGAGACCCAGTACTTC
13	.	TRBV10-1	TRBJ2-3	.	CASMLAGTDTQYF	TGCGCCAGCATGCTGGCGGGGACAGATACGCAGTATTTT
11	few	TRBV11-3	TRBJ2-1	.	CASSLGNEQFF	TGTGCCAGCAGCTTGGGGAATGAGCAGTTCTTC
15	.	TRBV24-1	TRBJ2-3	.	CATSDGLLGGDTQYF	TGTGCCACCAGTGACGGGCTCCTTGGGGGAGATACGCAGTATTTT